Listed below are T cell receptor beta chains from one sample, sequenced in a study of blood T cells in healthy people across ages. Each CDR3 protein is one row after TCRdb ran MiXCR on the 5' RACE reads. There are more than 650,000 distinct CDR3 sequences in the sample; 22% occur only once, and roughly a fifth lies in the top ten. Sequencing was done on a sample of blood. Every receptor here comes from a man aged 65 to 85 in good health. CDR3s include the opening cysteine and the closing phenylalanine or tryptophan. A D gene is named only where the DNA matches it firmly. Only some rows state a clone size, as once, few, many or a class for expanded clones.

cdr3_length: 14; v_call: TRBV5-1; j_call: TRBJ2-7; clone_size: -; d_call: TRBD2; cdr3_aa: CASSVAGDSYEQYF; cdr3_nt: TGCGCCAGCAGCGTAGCGGGGGACTCCTACGAGCAGTACTTC
cdr3_length: 12; v_call: TRBV12-3/TRBV12-4; j_call: TRBJ1-1; clone_size: -; d_call: -; cdr3_aa: CASSSQRSEAFF; cdr3_nt: TGTGCCAGCAGTTCCCAACGGTCTGAAGCTTTCTTT
cdr3_length: 16; v_call: TRBV7-9; j_call: TRBJ2-3; clone_size: few; d_call: -; cdr3_aa: CASSILRVLEVDTQYF; cdr3_nt: TGTGCCAGCAGCATCCTCAGGGTTCTGGAGGTAGATACGCAGTATTTT
cdr3_length: 12; v_call: TRBV19; j_call: TRBJ1-5; clone_size: few; d_call: -; cdr3_aa: CASSIANQPQHF; cdr3_nt: TGTGCCAGTAGTATAGCCAATCAGCCCCAGCATTTT
cdr3_length: 18; v_call: TRBV9; j_call: TRBJ2-1; clone_size: -; d_call: TRBD1; cdr3_aa: CASTPGRTGGWSYNEQFF; cdr3_nt: TGTGCCAGCACCCCAGGTCGGACAGGGGGCTGGTCCTACAATGAGCAGTTCTTC
cdr3_length: 13; v_call: TRBV12-3/TRBV12-4; j_call: TRBJ1-2; clone_size: few; d_call: -; cdr3_aa: CASRIRANYGYTF; cdr3_nt: TGTGCCAGCAGGATAAGAGCTAACTATGGCTACACCTTC
cdr3_length: 16; v_call: TRBV4-3; j_call: TRBJ2-3; clone_size: many; d_call: -; cdr3_aa: CASSQVAGQGTDTQYF; cdr3_nt: TGCGCCAGCAGCCAAGTAGCGGGACAGGGCACAGATACGCAGTATTTT
cdr3_length: 16; v_call: TRBV19; j_call: TRBJ1-3; clone_size: -; d_call: -; cdr3_aa: CASRGTDVFSGNTIYF; cdr3_nt: TGTGCCAGCCGTGGGACGGACGTATTCTCTGGAAACACCATATATTTT
cdr3_length: 16; v_call: TRBV12-5; j_call: TRBJ2-1; clone_size: few; d_call: TRBD2; cdr3_aa: CASGLVTSGRTNEQFF; cdr3_nt: TGTGCTAGTGGTTTGGTGACTAGCGGGAGAACGAATGAGCAGTTCTTC
cdr3_length: 15; v_call: TRBV29-1; j_call: TRBJ2-1; clone_size: few; d_call: TRBD1; cdr3_aa: CSVEEGTGVYNEQFF; cdr3_nt: TGCAGCGTTGAAGAAGGGACAGGTGTCTACAATGAGCAGTTCTTC